The clone carrying this T cell receptor beta chain was detected only a few times. This CDR3 is 12 amino acids long. V was cut by 10 bases and J by 2 bases, with 8 bases left in between. The germline V gene has CDR1 MNHEY and CDR2 SMNVEV (reference sequence). This specimen comes from a study of patients and donors after allogeneic stem cell transplantation. Via MiXCR, TCRdb re-called the RT-PCR reads, giving one row per CDR3 protein. Here the sample spans roughly 880,000 distinct CDR3 sequences, 15% to 20% being singletons. The source is a human donor who was either an allogeneic HSCT recipient or a stem cell or donor lymphocyte infusion donor (not recorded which). It is not recorded whose cells these are; they may come from a transplant donor. Material: blood, either unsorted or a sorted T cell fraction (not recorded which). V gene TRBV27 combines with J gene TRBJ2-2, with D unclear. For the CDR3, the DNA is TGTGCCATGGGAACAAACACCGGGGAGCTGTTTTTT. It encodes CAMGTNTGELFF.